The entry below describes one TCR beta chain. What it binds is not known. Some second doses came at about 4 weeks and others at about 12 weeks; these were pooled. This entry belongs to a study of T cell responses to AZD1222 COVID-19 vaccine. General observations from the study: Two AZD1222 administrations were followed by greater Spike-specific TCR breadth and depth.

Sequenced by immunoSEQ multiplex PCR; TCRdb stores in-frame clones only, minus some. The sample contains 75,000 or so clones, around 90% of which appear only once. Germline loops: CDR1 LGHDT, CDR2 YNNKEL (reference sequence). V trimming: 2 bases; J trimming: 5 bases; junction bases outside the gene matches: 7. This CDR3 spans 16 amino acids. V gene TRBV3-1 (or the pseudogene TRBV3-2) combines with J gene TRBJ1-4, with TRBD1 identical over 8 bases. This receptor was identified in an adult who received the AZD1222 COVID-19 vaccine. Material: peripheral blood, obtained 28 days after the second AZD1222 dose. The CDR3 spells CASSQPRGQANEKLFF. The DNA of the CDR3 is TGTGCCAGCAGCCAACCCAGGGGACAGGCAAATGAAAAACTGTTTTTT.